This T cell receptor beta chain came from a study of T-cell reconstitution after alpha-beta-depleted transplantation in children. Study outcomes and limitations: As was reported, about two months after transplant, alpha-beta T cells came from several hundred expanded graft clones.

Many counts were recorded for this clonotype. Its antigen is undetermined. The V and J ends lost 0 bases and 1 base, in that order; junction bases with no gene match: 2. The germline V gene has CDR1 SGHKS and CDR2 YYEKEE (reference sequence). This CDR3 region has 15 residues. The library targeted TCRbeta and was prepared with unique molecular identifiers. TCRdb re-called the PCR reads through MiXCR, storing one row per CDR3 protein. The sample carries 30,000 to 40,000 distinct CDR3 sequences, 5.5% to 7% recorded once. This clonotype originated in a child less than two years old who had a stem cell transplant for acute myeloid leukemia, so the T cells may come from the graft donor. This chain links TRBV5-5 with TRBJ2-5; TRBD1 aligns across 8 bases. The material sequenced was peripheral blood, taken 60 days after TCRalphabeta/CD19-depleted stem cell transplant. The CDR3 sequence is CASSLGTGPQETQYF. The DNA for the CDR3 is TGTGCCAGCAGCTTGGGGACAGGGCCCCAAGAGACCCAGTACTTC. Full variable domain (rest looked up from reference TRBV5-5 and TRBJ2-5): DAGVTQSPTHLIKTRGQQVTLRCSPISGHKSVSWYQQVLGQGPQFIFQYYEKEERGRGNFPDRFSARQFPNYSSELNVNALLLGDSALYLCASSLGTGPQETQYFGPGTRLLVL.